The clone carrying this TCR beta chain came up once. Its antigen remains unknown. This sample was taken from a study of shared clonotypes between healthy human individuals. General study results and limits: Genetic and exposure-history diversity was limited by the few donors. Only blood underwent sampling, and tissue repertoires likely differ.

Only in-frame clones appear in the TCRdb table, and some are missing; sequencing was by immunoSEQ multiplex PCR. The data contain about half a million clones, about four fifths of them singletons. All donors qualified as healthy HIV-negative adults and had experienced no recent acute infections or vaccinations. Genomic DNA, for the unsorted samples, came from about 90 million PBMCs. The CDR3 contains 14 residues. Deletions cut 4 bases from V and 5 bases from J, with 16 bases between. The germline CDR1 and CDR2 sequences are SGHRS and YFSETQ. The sequenced sample consisted of PBMCs. The sequence came from a woman between 35 and 50 years old in good health. Some clones in this sample may be carry-over from other donors' samples. This sequence joins TRBV5-1 and TRBJ2-7; D is unresolved. The CDR3 sequence is CASSTPSSGHEQYF. Here the CDR3 DNA reads TGCGCCAGCAGCACCCCCTCTTCTGGACACGAGCAGTACTTC. Full variable domain (missing parts from reference TRBV5-1 and TRBJ2-7): KAGVTQTPRYLIKTRGQQVTLSCSPISGHRSVSWYQQTPGQGLQFLFEYFSETQRNKGNFPGRFSGRQFSNSRSEMNVSTLELGDSALYLCASSTPSSGHEQYFGPGTRLTVT.